Included here is one T cell receptor beta chain sequence, with context. The sample is drawn from a study of blood T cell repertoires in COVID-19. The wider study: Acute and convalescent COVID-19 specimens originated in the United States, Italy and Spain. Sample material is recorded as cDNA or gDNA derived from T cells, B-cell-depleted T cells, or PBMCs.

Repertoires were generated with immunoSEQ multiplex PCR, while TCRdb's copy carries only in-frame clones and drops some. The sample shows tens of thousands of clones, more than 70% of them seen only once. Patients at the Seattle site were enrolled during active infection and followed longitudinally. The sample was peripheral blood. The TCR was taken from a man between 70 and 80 years old with COVID-19, enrolled during active disease.

The CDR3 spells CASSESQGYGYTF. DNA of the CDR3: TGTGCCAGCAGTGAAAGTCAGGGCTACGGCTACACCTTC. The rearrangement uses TRBV2 and TRBJ1-2; D might be TRBD1 (5 bases). The CDR3 is 13 amino acids. Per the germline V gene, CDR1 is SNHLY and CDR2 is FYNNEI. Trimming stripped 2 bases from V and 8 bases from J, with 12 bases between. Supplemented by reference TRBV2 and TRBJ1-2, the full variable domain reads EPEVTQTPSHQVTQMGQEVILRCVPISNHLYFYWYRQILGQKVEFLVSFYNNEISEKSEIFDDQFSVERPDGSNFTLKIRSTKLEDSAMYFCASSESQGYGYTFGSGTRLTVV.